This TCR beta chain was captured by sequencing in a study of identical twins. This clonotype was seen a handful of times. The CDR3 contains 12 residues. Germline loops: CDR1 DFQATT, CDR2 SNEGSKA (reference sequence). V was cut by 1 base and J by 5 bases, with 8 bases left in between. TCRdb re-called the 5' RACE reads through MiXCR, storing one row per CDR3 protein. The repertoire has 1.5 million to 2 million distinct CDR3 sequences, about 31% of them found once; the top ten carry approximately 0.29%. Material for sequencing was cord blood. This sequence originates from a newborn girl in good health. V and J are TRBV20-1 and TRBJ2-5; D remains unclear. CDR3 sequence: CSARGSRETQYF. The CDR3 DNA reads as TGCAGTGCTAGAGGCAGCCGGGAGACCCAGTACTTC.